Below, one T cell receptor beta chain is given with its context. Its specificity is not known. Cell sorting via CD45RO/CCR7/CD25/CD127/CD95/CD27 was performed to obtain CD4+ naive, central memory, regulatory and stem cell-like memory cells. Germline V gives CDR1 ENHRY, CDR2 SYGVKD. There are 13 residues in the CDR3. Between the trimmed V and J ends, which lost 3 bases and 3 bases, there was a span of 8 bases. The sample comes from a study of beta chain features in type 1 diabetes. Study-wide context: Summed over all samples, the examined sorted cells came to about 110 million.

What was sequenced were expressed TCRB transcripts, since all of the isolated RNA had been reverse transcribed. Each sample of naive, central memory or regulatory T cells had, on average, around 3.3 million reads. TCRdb's copy holds only in-frame clones and misses some; the assay was immunoSEQ multiplex PCR. The table lists 600,000 to 700,000 clones, 13% of them singletons. Study-level points and caveats: VDJ junctions from type 1 diabetes patients carried fewer insertions and larger deletions. Researchers report that Type 1 diabetes patients had moderately but significantly shorter TCRB CDR3s across all four CD4+ subsets.

Sequencing was carried out using naive CD4+ T cells from blood. The sequence derives from a man younger than 35 with type 1 diabetes. J is TRBJ1-1 and V is TRBV10-3; D is unclear. CDR3 sequence (DNA): TGTGCCATCAGTGAAACCTCGGACACTGAAGCTTTCTTT. This translates into CAISETSDTEAFF.